One sample yielded the 22 T cell receptor beta chains listed below, sequenced in a study of blood T cell repertoires in COVID-19. The table came from immunoSEQ multiplex PCR; TCRdb's copy has only in-frame clones and leaves some out. The table lists under 100,000 clones, around 87% of them singletons. Sequenced: peripheral blood. The receptors originated from a human donor in a cohort sampled during active COVID-19.

V usage is TRBV5-5 and J usage is TRBJ2-7, with D perhaps matching TRBD2 (6 bases). CDR1 and CDR2 from the germline V gene are SGHKS and YYEKEE (reference sequence). The CDR3 totals 15 residues. With 3 bases removed from V and 3 bases from J, the gap between germline ends came to 16 bases. The CDR3 region has the DNA TGTGCCAGCAGCTCTCCGGGCAGGACTAACTACGAGCAGTACTTC. Translated: CASSSPGRTNYEQYF.

V usage is TRBV6-5 and J usage is TRBJ1-2; D not certain. This CDR3 contains 15 residues. V gave up 6 bases and J gave up 0 bases, with 14 bases separating them. From germline, CDR1 is MNHEY and CDR2 SVGAGI. DNA for the CDR3: TGTGCCAGCAGGGACTCCTACACAGCTAACTATGGCTACACCTTC. It is translated as CASRDSYTANYGYTF.

This chain uses TRBV7-8 with TRBJ1-3; the D is unclear. The germline gives CDR1 SGHVS, CDR2 FQNEAQ. V lost 5 bases, J lost 0 bases, and 17 bases lay in between. The CDR3 extends over 17 amino acids. As DNA, the CDR3 is TGTGCCAGCAGCACCCGCGGGAGCCTAATCTCTGGAAACACCATATATTTT. Its protein product is CASSTRGSLISGNTIYF.

The rearrangement joins TRBV6-4 to TRBJ2-1, with a possible D match to TRBD2 (6 bases). Germline V gene data show CDR1 as MRHNA and CDR2 as SNTAGT. With 6 bases removed from V and 2 bases from J, the gap between germline ends came to 14 bases. The CDR3 runs 15 residues. The CDR3 DNA follows: TGTGCCAGCAGCGCCGGAGCGGGCACCTACAATGAGCAGTTCTTC. Translated: CASSAGAGTYNEQFF.

V is TRBV5-4 and J is TRBJ2-2; a weak D match, TRBD1 (5 bases). V lost 1 base and J lost 5, with 15 bases in between. Germline V CDR1 and CDR2: SGHNT, YYREEE (reference sequence). CDR3 size: 16 residues. CDR3 sequence reads: CASSLQGGARTGELFF. CDR3 sequence (DNA): TGTGCCAGCAGCTTGCAAGGTGGGGCAAGAACCGGGGAGCTGTTTTTT.

V is TRBV19 and J is TRBJ1-2; 8 positions agree with TRBD1. Germline CDR1 LNHDA, CDR2 SQIVND (reference sequence). This CDR3 is built from 17 residues. With V trimmed by 6 bases and J by 4 bases, 16 bases remained unmatched. The CDR3 protein is CASSIVPGTGSVYGYTF. CDR3 DNA sequence: TGTGCCAGTAGCATTGTACCCGGGACAGGCTCCGTCTATGGCTACACCTTC.

The chain carries TRBV19 and TRBJ1-4; D is unresolved. Germline CDR1 and CDR2: LNHDA and SQIVND (reference sequence). The V end lost 7 bases, the J end lost 4 bases, and 13 bases lay between the germline ends. The CDR3 is 14 residues long. The CDR3 loop is CASNSRGVNEKLFF. In DNA form, the CDR3 reads TGTGCCAGTAATAGCCGGGGAGTTAATGAAAAACTGTTTTTT.

Notes on this clone: The identical CDR3 is also encoded by other nucleotide sequences in the sample. This rearrangement joins TRBV3-1 (or the pseudogene TRBV3-2) to TRBJ1-5; D may be TRBD1 (5 bases). Trimming cost V 0 bases and J 10 bases, with 13 bases left between them. Germline CDR1 reads LGHDT; CDR2 reads YNNKEL (reference sequence). The CDR3 loop spans 14 amino acids. The CDR3 loop is CASSQEGWGGPQHF. The CDR3 coding sequence is TGTGCCAGCAGCCAAGAGGGGTGGGGGGGTCCCCAGCATTTT.

For the CDR3, the DNA is TGTGCCAGCAATCGAGTAGCGGACTCCTACGAGCAGTACTTC. Residues: CASNRVADSYEQYF. The rearrangement joins TRBV6-5 to TRBJ2-7; maybe TRBD2 (6 bases). The V gene's germline CDR1 is MNHEY and CDR2 SVGAGI. The V and J ends lost 7 bases and 0 bases respectively, with 13 bases between them. This CDR3 has 14 amino acids.

The V call is TRBV6-5, the J call TRBJ1-1; TRBD1 aligns across 7 bases. Germline CDR1 is MNHEY and CDR2 is SVGAGI. Trimming removed 2 bases from V and 2 bases from J; junction bases left unmatched: 5. CDR3 size: 15 residues. The CDR3 protein is CASSYGGTANTEAFF. For the CDR3, the DNA is TGTGCCAGCAGTTACGGCGGGACAGCCAACACTGAAGCTTTCTTT.

The chain joins TRBV5-1 to TRBJ1-2, with no clear D. V was shortened by 0 bases and J by 0 bases, with 12 bases between the two germline ends. The germline V gene has CDR1 SGHRS and CDR2 YFSETQ. The CDR3 totals 16 residues. The CDR3 protein is CASSLATAGANYGYTF. DNA for the CDR3: TGCGCCAGCAGCTTGGCCACGGCGGGAGCTAACTATGGCTACACCTTC.

The sample holds a few counts of this clone. This sequence joins TRBV6-6 and TRBJ2-2; a possible D gene is TRBD2 (6 bases). There are 15 residues in the CDR3. Germline assignment: CDR1 MNHNY and CDR2 SVGAGI (reference sequence). Trimming pared 4 bases from V and 4 bases from J, leaving 13 bases between. The CDR3, as DNA: TGTGCCAGCAGTTGGCCGGGAGAGATCACCGGGGAGCTGTTTTTT. This gives the protein CASSWPGEITGELFF.

The chain links TRBV15 to TRBJ1-2, with D perhaps TRBD1 (5 bases). V shed 0 bases and J shed 8 bases, with 10 bases lying between them. The V gene's germline CDR1 is LNHNV and CDR2 YYDKDF (reference sequence). The CDR3 length is 13 residues. CDR3 sequence (DNA): TGTGCCACCAGCAGAGATCGGCGACAGGGCTACACCTTC. Amino acid sequence: CATSRDRRQGYTF. The whole variable domain, filled in from reference TRBV15 and TRBJ1-2, reads DAMVIQNPRYQVTQFGKPVTLSCSQTLNHNVMYWYQQKSSQAPKLLFHYYDKDFNNEADTPDNFQSRRPNTSFCFLDIRSPGLGDTAMYLCATSRDRRQGYTFGSGTRLTVV.

The V and J genes are TRBV5-1 and TRBJ1-5; D remains ambiguous. V was trimmed by 3 bases and J by 3 bases, leaving 7 bases between them. The CDR3 covers 13 residues. Looked up from germline, CDR1 is SGHRS and CDR2 is YFSETQ. The DNA for the CDR3 is TGCGCCAGCAGCTCTGGCCCCAATCAGCCCCAGCATTTT. This translates into CASSSGPNQPQHF.

This sequence joins TRBV19 and TRBJ2-2; possibly TRBD2 for D (5 bases). Trimming took 0 bases from V and 6 from J, leaving 14 bases between them. The germline gives CDR1 LNHDA, CDR2 SQIVND (reference sequence). The CDR3 has 16 residues. The CDR3 sequence: CASSIDNFGSSGELFF. The CDR3 bases are TGTGCCAGTAGTATAGATAATTTTGGGAGTTCCGGGGAGCTGTTTTTT.

This clone was seen a single time. The V gene is TRBV7-3, the J gene TRBJ2-7; TRBD1 is a possible D gene (7 bases). The V gene lost 6 bases and the J gene lost 9 bases, with 24 bases spanning the gap. The CDR3 contains 15 residues. In germline, CDR1 is SGHTA, CDR2 FQGTGA. The CDR3 loop reads CASSVFGRGRGGQYF. The CDR3 DNA is TGTGCCAGCAGTGTCTTCGGTAGGGGGCGGGGCGGGCAGTACTTC.

This clone was found a few times. The chain carries TRBV28 and TRBJ1-2, with D perhaps matching TRBD1 (5 bases). The CDR3 has 15 amino acids. The V gene's germline CDR1 is MDHEN and CDR2 SYDVKM. Trimming pared 8 bases from V and 2 bases from J, leaving 18 bases between. The CDR3 DNA reads as TGTGCCAGCTTACCCTGGCGGGGGAAGAACTATGGCTACACCTTC. This sequence encodes CASLPWRGKNYGYTF.

There are a few counts of this clone. The chain uses TRBV28 and TRBJ1-6, with a tentative D call TRBD1 (5 bases). CDR1 and CDR2 from the germline V gene are MDHEN and SYDVKM. CDR3 length: 12 residues. The ends were cut back, 7 bases at V and 7 bases at J, with 8 bases in the middle. The CDR3: CASKGPNSPLHF. The CDR3 DNA sequence: TGTGCCAGCAAGGGGCCGAATTCACCCCTCCACTTT.

V usage is TRBV19 and J usage is TRBJ1-5; tentatively, D is TRBD1 (5 bases). This CDR3 has 15 amino acids. V lost 1 base and J lost 6, with 13 bases in between. Germline loops: CDR1 LNHDA, CDR2 SQIVND (reference sequence). The CDR3 sequence is CASSIVMDTVQPQHF. The CDR3 DNA follows: TGTGCCAGTAGTATAGTAATGGACACCGTTCAGCCCCAGCATTTT.

The gene calls are TRBV24-1 and TRBJ2-3, with 9 nucleotides matching TRBD1. CDR1 and CDR2 from the germline V gene are KGHDR and SFDVKD. The CDR3 has 15 residues. V lost 6 bases, J lost 4 bases, and 7 bases stayed unmatched. As DNA, the CDR3 is TGTGCCACCAGTACAGGACAGGGGAACGCAGATACGCAGTATTTT. Its protein is CATSTGQGNADTQYF.

The rearrangement uses TRBV5-1 and TRBJ2-2; no definite D call. Trimming took 2 bases from V and 6 from J, leaving 8 bases between them. The CDR3 totals 13 residues. Germline lookup yields CDR1 SGHRS and CDR2 YFSETQ. CDR3 loop: CASSFSYAGELFF. The CDR3 DNA follows: TGCGCCAGCAGCTTTTCCTACGCCGGGGAGCTGTTTTTT.

The CDR3: CSVEGTSGRARNEQFF. The CDR3 DNA follows: TGCAGCGTTGAAGGGACTAGCGGGAGGGCCAGGAATGAGCAGTTCTTC. V gene TRBV29-1 combines with J gene TRBJ2-1; 15 bases agree with TRBD2. V shed 1 base, J shed 7 bases, and the junction held 5 bases outside the gene matches. CDR1 and CDR2 (germline): SQVTM, ANQGSEA. The CDR3 is 16 amino acids.